The clone carrying this TCR beta chain was counted only a few times. Germline loops: CDR1 SGHNT, CDR2 YYREEE (reference sequence). The V end was cut by 2 bases, the J end by 0 bases, with 14 bases between. The CDR3 length is 16 residues. The method was immunoSEQ multiplex PCR; TCRdb's version includes in-frame clones alone and lacks a portion of them. Of approximately 200,000 clones listed, approximately 83% are singletons. This sample stems from a study of blood T cell repertoires in COVID-19. On the study more broadly: From T cells, B-cell-depleted T cells, or PBMCs came the material, which was cDNA or gDNA.

Recruits, aged roughly 18 to 100 years, lived in 25 or so US areas. Two negative PCRs, clearance, or symptom resolution were required of recovered Cohort 3 donors. Source material: PBMCs or T cells enriched from blood (not recorded which). The V call is TRBV5-4, the J call TRBJ1-1; weak D call: TRBD1 (5 bases). This TCR was sampled from a middle-aged man who had recovered from COVID-19. CDR3 sequence (DNA): TGTGCCAGCAGCTTAGGAGGGGTATTGATGAACACTGAAGCTTTCTTT. Its translation is CASSLGGVLMNTEAFF.